Listed here are 2 T cell receptor beta chains from one sample, sequenced in a study of T cells after posttransplantation cyclophosphamide. Generated by immunoSEQ multiplex PCR, the TCRdb table keeps only in-frame clones and is missing some. The sample shows approximately 3,600 clones, roughly 70% of them seen only once. The sequencing sample was made of memory CD8+ T cells sorted from blood. The receptor source for this set is a man between 50 and 59 years old.

The chain couples TRBV10-3 to TRBJ1-6; D remains ambiguous. V lost 7 bases, J lost 6 bases, and 16 bases lay in between. CDR3 length: 15 amino acids. Per the germline V gene, CDR1 is ENHRY and CDR2 is SYGVKD. CDR3 nucleotides: TGTGCCATCAAAGACCCCCAGACATCTAATTCACCCCTCCACTTT. Its translation is CAIKDPQTSNSPLHF.

This rearrangement joins TRBV4-3 to TRBJ2-2; D may be TRBD2 (6 bases). Trimming removed 0 bases from V and 7 bases from J, with 18 bases in between. The germline CDR1 and CDR2 sequences are LGHNA and YSLEER. The CDR3 loop spans 17 amino acids. The CDR3 here is CASSQDTYGGRDGELFF. The CDR3 DNA is TGCGCCAGCAGCCAAGATACGTACGGAGGGCGAGACGGGGAGCTGTTTTTT.